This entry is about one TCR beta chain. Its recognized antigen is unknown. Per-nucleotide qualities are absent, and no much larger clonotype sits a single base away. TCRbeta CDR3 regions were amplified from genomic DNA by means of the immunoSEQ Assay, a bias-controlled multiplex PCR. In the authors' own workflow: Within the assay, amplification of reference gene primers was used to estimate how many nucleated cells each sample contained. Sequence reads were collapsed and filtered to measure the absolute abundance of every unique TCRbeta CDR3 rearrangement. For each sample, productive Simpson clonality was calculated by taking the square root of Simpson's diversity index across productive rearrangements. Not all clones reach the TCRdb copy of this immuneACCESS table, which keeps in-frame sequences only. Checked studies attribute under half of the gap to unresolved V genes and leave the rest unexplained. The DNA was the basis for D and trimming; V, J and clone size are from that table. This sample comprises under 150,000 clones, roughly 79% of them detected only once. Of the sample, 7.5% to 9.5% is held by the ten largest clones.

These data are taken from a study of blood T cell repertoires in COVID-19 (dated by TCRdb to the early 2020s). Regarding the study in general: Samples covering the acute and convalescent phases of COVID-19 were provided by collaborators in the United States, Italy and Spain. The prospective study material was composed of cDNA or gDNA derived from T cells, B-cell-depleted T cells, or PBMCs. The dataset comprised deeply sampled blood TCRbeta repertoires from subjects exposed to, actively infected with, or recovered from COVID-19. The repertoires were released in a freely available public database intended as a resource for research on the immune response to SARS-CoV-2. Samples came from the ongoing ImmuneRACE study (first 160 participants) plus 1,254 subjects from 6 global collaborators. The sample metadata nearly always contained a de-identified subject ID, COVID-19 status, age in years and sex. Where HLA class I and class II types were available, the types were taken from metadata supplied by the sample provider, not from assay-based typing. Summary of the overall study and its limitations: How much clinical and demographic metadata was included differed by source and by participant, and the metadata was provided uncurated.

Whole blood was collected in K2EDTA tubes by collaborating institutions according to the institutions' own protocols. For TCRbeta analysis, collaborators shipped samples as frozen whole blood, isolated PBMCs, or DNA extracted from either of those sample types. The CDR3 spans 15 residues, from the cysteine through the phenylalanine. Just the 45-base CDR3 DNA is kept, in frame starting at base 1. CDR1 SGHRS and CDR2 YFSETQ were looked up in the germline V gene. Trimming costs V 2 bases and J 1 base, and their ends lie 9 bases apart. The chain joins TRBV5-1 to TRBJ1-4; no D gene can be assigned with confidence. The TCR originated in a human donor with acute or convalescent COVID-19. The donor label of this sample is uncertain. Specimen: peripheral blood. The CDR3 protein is CASSFNAQTNEKLFF. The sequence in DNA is TGCGCCAGCAGCTTCAATGCACAAACTAATGAAAAACTGTTTTTT.